The 20 T cell receptor beta chains presented below share a single source sample, sequenced in a study of T cell repertoires in cytomegalovirus infection. One entry per CDR3 protein results from TCRdb running MiXCR on the reads. This sample has hundreds of thousands of distinct CDR3 sequences, with 20% to 25% found just once. The specimen was CD8+ T cells from PBMCs. The origin of the receptors is a human donor in good health (CMV status not recorded). Some clones in this sample may be carry-over from other donors' samples.

This clonotype has just a few counts. This sequence joins TRBV2 and TRBJ2-5, with 9 positions matching TRBD2. J was trimmed by 4 bases and V by 11 bases; bases with no gene match: 8. Germline CDR1 is SNHLY and CDR2 is FYNNEI. There are 13 residues in the CDR3. CDR3 in DNA: TGTGCCTTCCTCTTGACTAGCGGAGAGACCCAGTACTTC. This gives the protein CAFLLTSGETQYF. The whole variable domain, remainder taken from reference TRBV2 and TRBJ2-5, is EPEVTQTPSHQVTQMGQEVILRCVPISNHLYFYWYRQILGQKVEFLVSFYNNEISEKSEIFDDQFSVERPDGSNFTLKIRSTKLEDSAMYFCAFLLTSGETQYFGPGTRLLVL.

This clonotype was detected only a few times. V is TRBV4-3 and J is TRBJ2-1; D uncertain. Germline V gene lookup returns CDR1 LGHNA and CDR2 YSLEER. V shed 0 bases and J shed 6 bases, with 6 bases lying between them. The CDR3 extends over 13 amino acids. CDR3 nucleotides: TGCGCCAGCAGCCAAGATAGGCTCAATGAGCAGTTCTTC. It codes for CASSQDRLNEQFF.

This clonotype appeared once. This chain links TRBV29-1 with TRBJ2-2; D might be TRBD1 (6 bases). V lost 3 bases, J lost 3 bases, and 8 bases lay in between. The CDR3 spans 13 residues. The germline V gene has CDR1 SQVTM and CDR2 ANQGSEA. The chain's CDR3 is CSVEGTHTGELFF. The CDR3 nucleotides read TGCAGCGTTGAGGGGACACACACCGGGGAGCTGTTTTTT.

The sample holds a few counts of this clonotype. The gene calls are TRBV29-1 and TRBJ1-2; D is possibly TRBD1 (5 bases). V was clipped by 0 bases and J by 4 bases, with 15 bases between them. CDR3 length: 15 residues. Germline CDR1 is SQVTM and CDR2 is ANQGSEA. For the CDR3, the DNA is TGCAGCGTTGAAGATATATTGACAGACCCCTATGGCTACACCTTC. As protein: CSVEDILTDPYGYTF.

The chain uses TRBV20-1 and TRBJ2-7; 9 bases agree with TRBD2. V dropped 0 bases and J dropped 2; count of bases not matched to a gene: 5. Germline CDR1 is DFQATT and CDR2 is SNEGSKA (reference sequence). This CDR3 comprises 15 residues. CDR3 DNA sequence: TGCAGTGCTAGAGATGTCCAGCGGGGGGCCTACGAGCAGTACGTC. It specifies CSARDVQRGAYEQYV.

This clonotype was picked up a small number of times. V usage is TRBV27 and J usage is TRBJ1-2, with D hard to call. Trimming removed 9 bases at V and 7 bases at J, with 18 bases between. CDR3 length equals 13 residues. Per germline, CDR1 MNHEY and CDR2 SMNVEV (reference sequence). The CDR3 loop reads CASSRAGTGGYTF. CDR3 coding DNA: TGTGCCAGTTCGAGGGCAGGAACCGGTGGCTACACCTTC.

Only a few counts were recorded for this clonotype. The chain is built from TRBV25-1 and TRBJ1-6, with TRBD1 as a possible D gene (5 bases). Trimming pared 3 bases from V and 4 bases from J, leaving 13 bases between. Germline CDR1 and CDR2: MGHDK and SYGVNS. The CDR3 is 16 residues long. For the CDR3, the DNA is TGTGCCAGCAGTGATGGGGGGAGGGAGTATAATTCACCCCTCCACTTT. As protein: CASSDGGREYNSPLHF.

This clonotype has a count of ten or more. This chain links TRBV28 with TRBJ2-3; 12 positions match TRBD1. Germline CDR1 and CDR2: MDHEN and SYDVKM. After removal of 5 bases from V and 5 bases from J, the junction contained 8 bases not matched to a gene. The CDR3 covers 16 residues. Here the CDR3 DNA reads TGTGCCAGCAGTCGGGACAGGGGGCGATTCCGAGATACGCAGTATTTT. Translation: CASSRDRGRFRDTQYF.

In its sample, this clonotype was seen many times. The V call is TRBV7-2, the J call TRBJ2-3; 9 bases line up with TRBD2. The V gene's germline CDR1 is SGHTA and CDR2 FQGNSA. The CDR3 extends over 15 amino acids. Trimming took 3 bases from V and 1 from J; bases not matched to a gene: 2. The CDR3 here is CASSFRGGGTDTQYF. The CDR3 region has the DNA TGTGCCAGCAGCTTCCGCGGGGGGGGCACAGATACGCAGTATTTT.

This clonotype was counted only a few times. The gene calls are TRBV15 and TRBJ1-5; possible D gene TRBD1, 6 bases. The V end was cut by 4 bases, the J end by 0 bases, with 10 bases between. The CDR3 is 15 amino acids. Germline V gene sequence: CDR1 LNHNV, CDR2 YYDKDF (reference sequence). CDR3 region: CATSIDRHSNQPQHF. CDR3 DNA sequence: TGTGCCACCAGCATAGACAGGCATAGCAATCAGCCCCAGCATTTT.

V gene TRBV20-1 combines with J gene TRBJ1-5; 7 nucleotides align to TRBD1. CDR1 DFQATT and CDR2 SNEGSKA come from the germline V gene (reference sequence). The CDR3 extends over 17 amino acids. The trim removed 4 bases at V and 5 bases at J, leaving 17 bases unmatched. The CDR3 loop is CSATDRDGPKRHQPQHF. As DNA, the CDR3 is TGCAGTGCTACCGACAGGGACGGGCCTAAACGACATCAGCCCCAGCATTTT.

The chain carries TRBV29-1 and TRBJ1-2; D ambiguous. V lost 5 bases to trimming and J lost 4 bases, with 8 bases between them. Germline V gives CDR1 SQVTM, CDR2 ANQGSEA. This CDR3 is 11 amino acids long. Here the CDR3 reads CSVTWAYGYTF. In nucleotides, the CDR3 is TGCAGCGTTACCTGGGCCTATGGCTACACCTTC.

The J gene is TRBJ2-1, the V gene TRBV12-3 or TRBV12-4; tentative D call: TRBD2 (6 bases). V dropped 6 bases and J dropped 9 bases, with 12 bases sitting between them. The CDR3 is made up of 12 amino acids. The CDR3: CASRGTPSEQFF. CDR3 in DNA: TGTGCCAGCAGGGGGACTCCAAGTGAGCAGTTCTTC.

Details on this clonotype: This may be a read error: a much more frequent sequence differs by one nucleotide. V is TRBV7-9 and J is TRBJ2-3, with D possibly TRBD1 on 5 matching bases. CDR3 length equals 14 residues. CDR1 and CDR2 (germline): SEHNR, FQNEAQ (reference sequence). With 3 bases removed from V and 1 base from J, the gap between germline ends came to 8 bases. CDR3 loop: CASSFTRGTDTQYF. CDR3 DNA: TGTGCCAGCAGCTTCACCAGGGGCACAGATACGCAGTATTTT.

The chain employs TRBV6-2 or TRBV6-3 and TRBJ2-1; the D is unclear. Germline CDR1 is MNHEY and CDR2 is SVGEGT. The ends were cut back, 3 bases at V and 9 bases at J, with 6 bases in the middle. The CDR3 has 11 residues. The CDR3 loop reads CASSYVFEQFF. DNA of the CDR3: TGTGCCAGCAGTTATGTCTTTGAGCAGTTCTTC.

J is TRBJ2-3 and V is TRBV20-1, with TRBD2 matching over 8 bases. V shed 3 bases, J shed 0 bases, and the junction held 17 bases outside the gene matches. Germline loops: CDR1 DFQATT, CDR2 SNEGSKA (reference sequence). This CDR3 has 19 residues. The CDR3 is CSARARHGAGGSSTDTQYF. The CDR3 DNA is TGCAGTGCTAGGGCTCGCCACGGGGCGGGGGGTTCTAGCACAGATACGCAGTATTTT.

Only a few counts were recorded for this clonotype. The V call is TRBV20-1, the J call TRBJ1-2; 10 nucleotides match TRBD1. CDR3 length: 15 amino acids. Losses at the gene ends were 1 base for V and 7 bases for J; bases not matched to a gene: 9. CDR1 is DFQATT and CDR2 is SNEGSKA in the germline V gene (reference sequence). As DNA, the CDR3 is TGCAGTGCTAGAGGACGGGACAGGGGCATCTCTGGCTACACCTTC. It encodes CSARGRDRGISGYTF.

The chain links TRBV19 to TRBJ1-1, with D unresolved. Germline V gene lookup returns CDR1 LNHDA and CDR2 SQIVND (reference sequence). The CDR3 totals 13 residues. V was pared by 1 base and J by 4 bases, with 7 bases between. The CDR3 sequence is CASSIVPSTEAFF. As DNA, the CDR3 is TGTGCCAGTAGTATAGTCCCGAGCACTGAAGCTTTCTTT.

A word on this clonotype: A much larger clone lies one base from this, so it may be a read error. The V gene is TRBV12-3 or TRBV12-4, the J gene TRBJ2-7; D uncertain. V was shortened by 5 bases and J by 5 bases, with 13 bases between the two germline ends. The length of the CDR3 is 13 residues. The CDR3, as DNA: TGTGCCAGCAGTCCCGTTATGGTTGACGAGCAGTACTTC. Protein sequence: CASSPVMVDEQYF.

The chain is built from TRBV7-4 and TRBJ2-3, with 8 nucleotides matching TRBD2. The germline V gene encodes CDR1 SGHVT and CDR2 SQSDAQ. The CDR3 length is 17 residues. Trimming took 5 bases from V and 1 from J; bases not matched to a gene: 11. The CDR3 loop reads CASSPTQRGPRTDTQYF. For the CDR3, the DNA is TGTGCCAGCAGCCCTACTCAGCGGGGGCCGCGCACAGATACGCAGTATTTT.